This is a list of T cell receptor beta chains from one sample in a study of identical twins. TCRdb redid the calling of the 5' RACE reads with MiXCR, one entry per CDR3 protein. The sample holds 410,000 or so distinct CDR3 sequences, less than 20% seen once. The sample consisted of naive T cells sorted from blood. The receptors were sampled from a man aged 50 or older in good health. CDR3s include the opening cysteine and the closing phenylalanine or tryptophan. A D gene is named only where the DNA matches it firmly. Only some rows state a clone size, as once, few, many or a class for expanded clones.

clone_size: many; d_call: .; v_call: TRBV20-1; j_call: TRBJ2-7; cdr3_nt: TGCAGTGCTGATCAGGGCCTATCCTACGAGCAGTACTTC; cdr3_aa: CSADQGLSYEQYF
clone_size: many; d_call: TRBD2; v_call: TRBV20-1; j_call: TRBJ2-5; cdr3_nt: TGCAGTGCTAGAGATGTCCTTGTCGGTAGCGGGGGCCAAGAGACCCAGTACTTC; cdr3_aa: CSARDVLVGSGGQETQYF
clone_size: .; d_call: TRBD2; v_call: TRBV20-1; j_call: TRBJ2-3; cdr3_nt: TGCAGTGATACTGTAGCGGGGAGGGGTGGAGATACGCAGTATTTT; cdr3_aa: CSDTVAGRGGDTQYF
clone_size: many; d_call: .; v_call: TRBV29-1; j_call: TRBJ2-1; cdr3_nt: TGCAGCGTTTCCGGGGGCTACAATGAGCAGTTCTTC; cdr3_aa: CSVSGGYNEQFF
clone_size: .; d_call: .; v_call: TRBV6-1; j_call: TRBJ2-7; cdr3_nt: TGTGCCAGTCAGACTACCCAAGGACCCTACGAGCAGTACTTC; cdr3_aa: CASQTTQGPYEQYF
clone_size: .; d_call: .; v_call: TRBV29-1; j_call: TRBJ2-1; cdr3_nt: TGCAGCGTTACCGGACGGGCCAGGGATGAGCAGTTCTTC; cdr3_aa: CSVTGRARDEQFF
clone_size: few; d_call: TRBD1; v_call: TRBV20-1; j_call: TRBJ2-3; cdr3_nt: TGCAGTGCAACCAGCCGGGACAGGGACACAGATACGCAGTATTTT; cdr3_aa: CSATSRDRDTDTQYF
clone_size: .; d_call: TRBD2; v_call: TRBV20-1; j_call: TRBJ2-1; cdr3_nt: TGCAGTGCTAGACCCTTAGCGGGAACCTACAATGAGCAGTTCTTC; cdr3_aa: CSARPLAGTYNEQFF
clone_size: many; d_call: .; v_call: TRBV5-1; j_call: TRBJ2-1; cdr3_nt: TGCGCCAGCAGCTTGTCGGCCATGGAACAGTTCTTC; cdr3_aa: CASSLSAMEQFF
clone_size: .; d_call: TRBD2; v_call: TRBV7-2; j_call: TRBJ2-2; cdr3_nt: TGTGCCAGCAGCTCCAAGTCTAGCGGGGGAGGCGGGGAGCTGTTTTTT; cdr3_aa: CASSSKSSGGGGELFF
clone_size: few; d_call: .; v_call: TRBV5-5; j_call: TRBJ2-3; cdr3_nt: TGTGCCAGCAGCTTGGTATTGGCTAGCCCAGATACGCAGTATTTT; cdr3_aa: CASSLVLASPDTQYF
clone_size: few; d_call: .; v_call: TRBV4-1; j_call: TRBJ2-7; cdr3_nt: TGCGCCAGCAGCCAAGAGGGGGGCTACGAGCAGTACTTC; cdr3_aa: CASSQEGGYEQYF
clone_size: many; d_call: .; v_call: TRBV20-1; j_call: TRBJ1-5; cdr3_nt: TGCAGTGCCAAAGACGGGGGTCACCTAAGGAATCAGCCCCAGCATTTT; cdr3_aa: CSAKDGGHLRNQPQHF
clone_size: few; d_call: TRBD1; v_call: TRBV11-2; j_call: TRBJ2-1; cdr3_nt: TGTGCCAGCAGCGAAGGGACAGTACCCTACAATGAGCAGTTCTTC; cdr3_aa: CASSEGTVPYNEQFF
clone_size: many; d_call: TRBD2; v_call: TRBV20-1; j_call: TRBJ2-1; cdr3_nt: TGCAGTGCTAGAGTCCCAGCGGGAAAACAACATAATGAGCAGTTCTTC; cdr3_aa: CSARVPAGKQHNEQFF
clone_size: .; d_call: .; v_call: TRBV11-2; j_call: TRBJ1-4; cdr3_nt: TGTGCCAGCAGCCGGGGCGGAGAAAAACTGTTTTTT; cdr3_aa: CASSRGGEKLFF
clone_size: few; d_call: .; v_call: TRBV4-1; j_call: TRBJ2-5; cdr3_nt: TGCGCCAGCAGCCAAGATCACGGGGGCGGGGAGACCCAGTACTTC; cdr3_aa: CASSQDHGGGETQYF
clone_size: .; d_call: TRBD2; v_call: TRBV5-1; j_call: TRBJ2-3; cdr3_nt: TGCGCCAGCAGCCTGAATCGACAGCGGGGAGGGACAGATACGCAGTATTTT; cdr3_aa: CASSLNRQRGGTDTQYF
clone_size: few; d_call: .; v_call: TRBV5-1; j_call: TRBJ1-2; cdr3_nt: TGCGCCAGCAGCATAGGACATAGCTATGGCTACACCTTC; cdr3_aa: CASSIGHSYGYTF
clone_size: many; d_call: TRBD1; v_call: TRBV12-3/TRBV12-4; j_call: TRBJ1-5; cdr3_nt: TGTGCCAGCAGTTCCCGGGACAGTAATCAGCCCCAGCATTTT; cdr3_aa: CASSSRDSNQPQHF
clone_size: .; d_call: .; v_call: TRBV20-1; j_call: TRBJ1-6; cdr3_nt: TGCAGTGCTAGAGTGTTGGTCTCACCCCTCCACTTT; cdr3_aa: CSARVLVSPLHF
clone_size: many; d_call: .; v_call: TRBV7-2; j_call: TRBJ1-1; cdr3_nt: TGTGCCAGCAGCTTAGCGAACGGGTTGGTGAACACTGAAGCTTTCTTT; cdr3_aa: CASSLANGLVNTEAFF
clone_size: few; d_call: .; v_call: TRBV20-1; j_call: TRBJ1-4; cdr3_nt: TGCAGTGCTATGGACAGAACTAATGAAAAACTGTTTTTT; cdr3_aa: CSAMDRTNEKLFF